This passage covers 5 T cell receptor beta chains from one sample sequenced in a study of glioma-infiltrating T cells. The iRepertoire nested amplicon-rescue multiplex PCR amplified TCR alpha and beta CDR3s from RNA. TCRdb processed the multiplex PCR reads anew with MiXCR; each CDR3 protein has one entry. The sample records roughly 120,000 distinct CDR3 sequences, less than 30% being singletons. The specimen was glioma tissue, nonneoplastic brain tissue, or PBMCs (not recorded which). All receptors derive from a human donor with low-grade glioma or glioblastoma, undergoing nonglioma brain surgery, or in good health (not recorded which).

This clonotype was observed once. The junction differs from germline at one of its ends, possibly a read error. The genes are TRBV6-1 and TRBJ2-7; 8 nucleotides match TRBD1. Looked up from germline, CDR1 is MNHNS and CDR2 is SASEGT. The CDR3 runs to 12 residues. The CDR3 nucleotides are TGTTCCAGTGCAGGGGGCCAATACGAGCAGTACTTC. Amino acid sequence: CSSAGGQYEQYF.

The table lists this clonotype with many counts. Here the CDR3 DNA reads TGTGCCAGCAGGCGGACAGGGCGATCCTACGAGCAGTACTTC. Translated, it gives CASRRTGRSYEQYF. This chain connects TRBV28 to TRBJ2-7, with TRBD1 matching 8 bases. From germline, CDR1 is MDHEN and CDR2 SYDVKM. V trimming: 6 bases; J trimming: 1 base; junction bases outside the gene matches: 5. The CDR3 covers 14 residues.

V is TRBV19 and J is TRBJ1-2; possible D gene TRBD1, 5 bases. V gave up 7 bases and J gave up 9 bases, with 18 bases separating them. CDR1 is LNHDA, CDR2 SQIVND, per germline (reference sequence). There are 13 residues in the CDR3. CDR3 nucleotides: TGTGCCAGTACGGCGGGCAGGGAAAGAAGCTACACCTTC. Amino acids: CASTAGRERSYTF.

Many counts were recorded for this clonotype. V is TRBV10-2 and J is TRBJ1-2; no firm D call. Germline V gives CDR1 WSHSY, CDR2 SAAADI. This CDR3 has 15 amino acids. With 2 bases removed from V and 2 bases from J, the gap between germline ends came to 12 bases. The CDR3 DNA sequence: TGCGCCAGCAGTGAGGTCGGGAGGATGAACTATGGCTACACCTTC. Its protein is CASSEVGRMNYGYTF.

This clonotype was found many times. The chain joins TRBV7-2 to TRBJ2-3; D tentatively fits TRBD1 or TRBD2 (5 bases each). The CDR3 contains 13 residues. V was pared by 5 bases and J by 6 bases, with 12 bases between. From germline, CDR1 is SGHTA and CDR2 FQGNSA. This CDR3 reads CASSPGTVDTQYF. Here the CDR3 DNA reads TGTGCCAGCAGCCCGGGGACGGTCGATACGCAGTATTTT.